This T cell receptor beta chain originates from a study of shared clonotypes between healthy human individuals. Findings of the study overall: Investigators expected sequencing depth to affect clonotype sharing among donors. Relative to their counterparts shared across all four donors, non-shared clonotypes exhibited diminished generation probabilities.

With regard to this clone: Its matching antigen is unknown.

Assay: immunoSEQ multiplex PCR; the TCRdb copy retains only in-frame clones and omits some. The sample consists of hundreds of thousands of clones, about 80% of them appearing once. All of the donors resided in Nashville, Tennessee, and each was a Caucasian adult. The CDR3 contains 16 residues. Germline-derived CDR1 and CDR2 are LGHNA and YNFKEQ. After removal of 4 bases from V and 7 bases from J, the junction contained 10 bases not matched to a gene. The sequenced sample was memory CD4+ T cells sorted from blood. Specified subset: CD45RA-negative fraction. This TCR came from a woman aged 30 to 39 in good health. The V gene is TRBV4-2, the J gene TRBJ2-3, with 11 bases aligning to TRBD2. CDR3 DNA: TGTGCCAGCAGCCCCGGGACTAGCGGAGACCCCTATACGCAGTATTTT. Encoded protein: CASSPGTSGDPYTQYF.